The text below deals with one TCR beta chain. Profiling relied on immunoSEQ multiplex PCR, and the TCRdb table lists in-frame clones only, not all of them. The data contain 150,000 to 180,000 clones, 90% of them singletons. Germline V lookup: CDR1 SEHNR, CDR2 FQNEAQ (reference sequence). The V end was cut by 1 base, the J end by 3 bases, with 15 bases between. This CDR3 is built from 16 residues. The data derive from a study of T cell responses to AZD1222 COVID-19 vaccine. The specimen comprised peripheral blood, sampled on day 0 of AZD1222 vaccination. The V call is TRBV7-9, the J call TRBJ2-5; maybe TRBD1 (6 bases). The TCR originated in an adult in good health. CDR3 amino acids: CASSLVRTAYEETQYF. CDR3 in DNA: TGTGCCAGCAGCTTAGTAAGGACAGCCTATGAAGAGACCCAGTACTTC.